This note documents a single TCR beta chain sequence. CDR3 length: 14 amino acids. Looked up from germline, CDR1 is MNHEY and CDR2 is SVGAGI. V gave up 6 bases and J gave up 7 bases; unmatched junction bases: 6. Some clones are missing from TCRdb's copy, which holds only in-frame ones; the method was immunoSEQ multiplex PCR. This sample yields approximately 250,000 clones, of which approximately 88% are seen a single time; around 9.6% belongs to the top ten. The sample originates from a study of blood T cell repertoires in COVID-19. The receptor was derived from a woman aged 65 to 85 with COVID-19, enrolled during active disease. Source material: peripheral blood. The chain is built from TRBV6-5 and TRBJ1-6, with 7 bases fitting TRBD1. Here the CDR3 reads CASRNRDRNSPLHF. The CDR3 nucleotides read TGTGCCAGCAGAAACCGGGACAGAAATTCACCCCTCCACTTT.